This T cell receptor (beta chain) was sequenced in a study of T cell repertoires in cytomegalovirus infection. Turning to the study itself: Public signatures in TCR beta pointed to CMV infection and matching HLA type. Overall study findings and caveats: Adding up the frequency of public TCR beta families identified people who carried CMV plus the relevant HLA. The response measured ex vivo was dominated by TCR beta clonotypes (HLA-C-restricted and CMV-specific).

Note on this clonotype: No antigen is known for it. Its ends do not fully match the called genes, so a read error is possible.

MiXCR, applied by TCRdb to the reads, yields one record per CDR3 protein. This sample has about 190,000 distinct CDR3 sequences; roughly 27% occur once, and the top ten carry approximately 30%. The CDR3 length is 13 residues. Germline V gene sequence: CDR1 SEHNR, CDR2 FQNEAQ (reference sequence). The chain recombines TRBV7-9 with TRBJ1-1; D not resolved. The TCR sequence derives from a human donor in good health (CMV status not recorded). Some clones in this sample may be carry-over from other donors' samples. The sequenced material came from PBMCs. CDR3 loop: CANSLARNTEAFF. As DNA, the CDR3 is TGTGCCAACAGCTTAGCGAGAAACACTGAAGCTTTCTTT.